The rows below give T cell receptor beta chains drawn from one sample of a study of T cells in Graves' hyperthyroidism and ophthalmopathy. TCRdb recomputed calls from the multiplex PCR reads with MiXCR, one row per CDR3 protein. The sample shows a few hundred thousand distinct CDR3 sequences, roughly 17% of them seen only once. Sequencing was carried out using blood. Receptors originate from a woman younger than 30 with Graves' ophthalmopathy. Each CDR3 is given with its conserved first and last residue. Fields, in order: clone size, J gene, D gene, CDR3 length, V gene, CDR3 DNA, CDR3 protein. The D gene is left open where the match is weak. The listing skips clone size in some rows; elsewhere it reads once, few, many or a size class.

many,TRBJ2-7,NA,12,TRBV28,TGTGCCAGCAGAGAAGCAAACGACGAGCAGTACTTC,CASREANDEQYF
NA,TRBJ1-1,NA,13,TRBV25-1,TGTGCCAGCAGTGGACTATGGAACACTGAAGCTTTCTTT,CASSGLWNTEAFF
many,TRBJ2-7,NA,14,TRBV3-1,TGTGCCAGCAGCCAAGATCTGGTTTCCTACGAGCAGTACTTC,CASSQDLVSYEQYF
many,TRBJ2-1,NA,14,TRBV6-1,TGTGCCAGCAGTTCCGACTACCCCTACAATGAGCAGTTCTTC,CASSSDYPYNEQFF
few,TRBJ1-2,NA,11,TRBV9,TGTGCCAGCAGCAACCTTATAGGCTACACCTTC,CASSNLIGYTF
many,TRBJ1-1,NA,15,TRBV7-2,TGTGCCAGCAGCCCGCGGGCTGGTCAGGGAACTGAAGCTTTCTTT,CASSPRAGQGTEAFF
NA,TRBJ1-5,NA,14,TRBV19,TGTGCCAGTAGTATGTGGGGTAGCAATCAGCCCCAGCATTTT,CASSMWGSNQPQHF
once,TRBJ2-2,NA,16,TRBV6-2/TRBV6-3,TGTGCCAGCCACATGCATGGCGAGGTATCGGGCGGGGAGCTGGTTTTT,CASHMHGEVSGGELVF
NA,TRBJ2-3,TRBD1,15,TRBV12-3/TRBV12-4,TGTGCCAGCAGGTACAGGGGGCTAAGGCCAGATACGCAGTATTTT,CASRYRGLRPDTQYF
NA,TRBJ2-2,NA,13,TRBV20-1,TGCAGTGCTAGAGCACGGAACACCGGGGAGCTGTTTTTT,CSARARNTGELFF
many,TRBJ2-5,NA,14,TRBV6-1,TGTGCCAGCAGCCACTCGGGGGATCAAGAGACCCAGTACTTC,CASSHSGDQETQYF
NA,TRBJ1-1,NA,18,TRBV19,TGTGCCAGTAAAACCCACCTAAGGCAGGGCGACGACAACACTGAAGCTTTCTTT,CASKTHLRQGDDNTEAFF
many,TRBJ2-7,NA,14,TRBV12-3/TRBV12-4,TGTGCCAGCAGTTTATCAGGGGATCGGTCCGAGCAGTACTTC,CASSLSGDRSEQYF
few,TRBJ1-5,NA,15,TRBV20-1,TGCAGTGCGTCAAAGACCCGGGCGGCGAATCAGCCCCAGCATTTT,CSASKTRAANQPQHF
few,TRBJ1-2,NA,15,TRBV6-1,TGTGCCAGCAGGCAAACAGGGATTTGGAACTATGGCTACACCTTC,CASRQTGIWNYGYTF
many,TRBJ2-5,TRBD2,14,TRBV28,TGTGCCAGCAGTTCTAGCGGGGCCCAAGAGACCCAGTACTTC,CASSSSGAQETQYF
NA,TRBJ2-1,NA,12,TRBV6-2/TRBV6-3,TGTGCCAGCAAAGGCCGAAACAATGAGCAGTTCTTC,CASKGRNNEQFF
NA,TRBJ1-2,NA,13,TRBV6-5,TGTGCCAGCAGTTACGAGGGGCTCAGTGGCTACACCTTC,CASSYEGLSGYTF
many,TRBJ1-5,NA,14,TRBV11-2,TGTGCCAGCAGTGAGCACATGGAAAATCAGCCCCAGCATTTT,CASSEHMENQPQHF
many,TRBJ2-7,NA,12,TRBV30,TGTGCCTGGAGTCCTTCTAGCTACGAGCAGTACTTC,CAWSPSSYEQYF
NA,TRBJ1-1,NA,13,TRBV19,TGTGCTTCTAGGCAGACCCCGGTTGCTGAAGCTTTCTTT,CASRQTPVAEAFF
many,TRBJ2-6,TRBD1,16,TRBV28,TGTGCCAGCATGGGACAGTATGACTCTGGGGCCAACGTCCTGACTTTC,CASMGQYDSGANVLTF
many,TRBJ1-2,NA,17,TRBV24-1,TGTGCCACCAGTGACCCCGACGCGTCGGAGCTAGGAGATGGCTACACCTTC,CATSDPDASELGDGYTF
NA,TRBJ2-3,TRBD2,14,TRBV6-2/TRBV6-3,TGTGCCAGCAGACCCCGGGAGGGTACAGATACGCAGTATTTT,CASRPREGTDTQYF
many,TRBJ1-1,NA,15,TRBV28,TGTGCCATCCCGTTTAACCGGCCGGGCGGGACTGAAGCTTTCTTT,CAIPFNRPGGTEAFF